These 2 T cell receptor beta chains were sequenced from one sample in a study of CXCR3-negative and CXCR3-positive naive CD8 T cells. Study-level results: Naive CXCR3-positive cells had TRB CDR3s more hydrophobic than those of CXCR3-negative naive cells.

No antigen has been identified for these receptors. UMI-labeled 5' RACE yielded the TRB cDNA libraries. Each CDR3 protein gets one entry in TCRdb, which reprocessed the 5' RACE reads and gives no DNA. The sample table sets out roughly 5,100 distinct CDR3 sequences. Specimen: naive CXCR3+ CD8+ T cells from blood. Stated subset: CD45RO-CCR7+CD27+CD95- naive CD8+ T cells expressing CXCR3 (TNR3+). The receptors come from a human donor in good health. Some clones in this sample may be carry-over from other donors' samples.

This clonotype is classed as large by frequency. The genes are TRBV5-6 and TRBJ1-2; TCRdb returns TRBD1, unconfirmable since there is no DNA. This CDR3 comprises 16 residues. Germline V gene data show CDR1 as SGHDT and CDR2 as YYEEEE. The chain's CDR3 is CASSLSRTGRSYGYTF. The full variable domain, its missing parts supplied by reference TRBV5-6 and TRBJ1-2, is DAGVTQSPTHLIKTRGQQVTLRCSPKSGHDTVSWYQQALGQGPQFIFQYYEEEERQRGNFPDRFSGHQFPNYSSELNVNALLLGDSALYLCASSLSRTGRSYGYTFGSGTRLTVV.

The chain is built from TRBV27 and TRBJ1-1. The germline CDR1 and CDR2 sequences are MNHEY and SMNVEV (reference sequence). The CDR3 totals 13 residues. The CDR3 here is CASSIAKNTEAFF.